This T cell receptor beta chain was sequenced during a study of regulatory T cells in long-lasting Graves disease. This clonotype was counted between two and nine times. The antigen remains unidentified. Investigators prepared the TCR beta libraries by applying iRepertoire HTBI primers and Arm-PCR of CDR3 regions. TCRdb re-called the multiplex PCR reads through MiXCR, storing one row per CDR3 protein. The sample comprises over 300,000 distinct CDR3 sequences, roughly a fifth of which are singletons, and around 30% rests with the top ten. Time point given: persistent/refractory GD, antithyroid drugs over 5 years with positive TRAb. PBMC RNA served as the TCR library source. Study observations and caveats: There were preferences for TRBV28, TRBJ1-2 and TRBJ2-5 in persistent disease. Shared public clonotypes totalled about 2,600 in persistent patients, compared with about 990 in new patients.

CDR1 and CDR2 from the germline V gene are MGHRA and YSYEKL. Trimming pared 5 bases from V and 4 bases from J, leaving 17 bases between. This CDR3 region has 15 residues. The rearrangement joins TRBV4-1 to TRBJ1-2; weak D call: TRBD1 (6 bases). This sequence was found in a female donor with Graves disease. Here the sequenced sample was peripheral blood mononuclear cells (PBMCs), taken when the disease was refractory, from a patient treated with antithyroid drugs. The CDR3 loop reads CASSVRDKSAYGYTF. As DNA, the CDR3 is TGCGCCAGCAGCGTTCGGGACAAAAGCGCCTATGGCTACACCTTC.